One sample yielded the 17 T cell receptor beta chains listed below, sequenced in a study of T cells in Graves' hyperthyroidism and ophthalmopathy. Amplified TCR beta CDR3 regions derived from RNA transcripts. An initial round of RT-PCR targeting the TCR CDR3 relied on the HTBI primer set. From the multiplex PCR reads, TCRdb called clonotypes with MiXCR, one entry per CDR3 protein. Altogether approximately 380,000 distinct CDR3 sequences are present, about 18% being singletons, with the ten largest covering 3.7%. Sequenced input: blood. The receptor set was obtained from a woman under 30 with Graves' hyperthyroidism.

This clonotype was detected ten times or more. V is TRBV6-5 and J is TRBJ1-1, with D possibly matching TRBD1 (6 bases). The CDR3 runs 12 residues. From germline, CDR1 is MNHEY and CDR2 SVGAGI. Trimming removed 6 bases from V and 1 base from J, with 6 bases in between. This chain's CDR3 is CASRTGNTEAFF. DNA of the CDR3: TGTGCCAGCAGGACAGGGAACACTGAAGCTTTCTTT.

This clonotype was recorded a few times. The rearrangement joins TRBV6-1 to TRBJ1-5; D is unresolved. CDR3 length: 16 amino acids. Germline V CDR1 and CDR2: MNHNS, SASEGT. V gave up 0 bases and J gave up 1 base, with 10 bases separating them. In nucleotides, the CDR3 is TGTGCCAGCAGTGAAGCGGCTGCGGGGAGCAATCAGCCCCAGCATTTT. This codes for CASSEAAAGSNQPQHF.

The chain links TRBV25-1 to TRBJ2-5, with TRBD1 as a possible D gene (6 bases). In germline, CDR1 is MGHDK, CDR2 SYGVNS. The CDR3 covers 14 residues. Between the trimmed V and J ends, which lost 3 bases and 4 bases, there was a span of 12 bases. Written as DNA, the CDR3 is TGTGCCAGCAGTGATACAGGGTTAACAGAGACCCAGTACTTC. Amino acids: CASSDTGLTETQYF.

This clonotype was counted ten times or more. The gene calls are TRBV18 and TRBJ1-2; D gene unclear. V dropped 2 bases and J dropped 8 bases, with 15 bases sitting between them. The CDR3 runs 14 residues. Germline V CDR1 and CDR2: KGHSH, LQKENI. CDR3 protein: CASSPNGGGDGYTF. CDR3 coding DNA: TGTGCCAGCTCACCAAATGGAGGCGGAGACGGCTACACCTTC.

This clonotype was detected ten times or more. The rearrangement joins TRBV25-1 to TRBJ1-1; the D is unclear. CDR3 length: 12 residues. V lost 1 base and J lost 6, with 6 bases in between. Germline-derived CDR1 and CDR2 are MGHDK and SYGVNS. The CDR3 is CASSEFGSEAFF. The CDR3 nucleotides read TGTGCCAGCAGTGAATTTGGCTCTGAAGCTTTCTTT.

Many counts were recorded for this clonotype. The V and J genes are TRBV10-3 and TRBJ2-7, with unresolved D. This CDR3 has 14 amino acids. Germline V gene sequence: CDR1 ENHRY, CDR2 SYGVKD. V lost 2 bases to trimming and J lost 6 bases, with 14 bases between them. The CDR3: CAISEAGRIFEQYF. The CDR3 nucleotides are TGTGCCATCAGTGAGGCAGGCAGGATCTTCGAGCAGTACTTC.

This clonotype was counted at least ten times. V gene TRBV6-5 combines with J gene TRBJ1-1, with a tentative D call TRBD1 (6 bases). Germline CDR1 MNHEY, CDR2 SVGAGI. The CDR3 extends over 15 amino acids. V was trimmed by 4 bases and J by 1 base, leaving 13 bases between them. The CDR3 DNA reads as TGTGCCAGCAGTTCCTCCGGGACAAAGAACACTGAAGCTTTCTTT. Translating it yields CASSSSGTKNTEAFF.

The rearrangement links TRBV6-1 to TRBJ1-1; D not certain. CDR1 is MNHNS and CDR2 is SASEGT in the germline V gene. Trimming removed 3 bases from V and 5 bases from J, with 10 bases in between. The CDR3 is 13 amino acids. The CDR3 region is CASSEETETEAFF. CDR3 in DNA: TGTGCCAGCAGTGAGGAGACGGAGACTGAAGCTTTCTTT.

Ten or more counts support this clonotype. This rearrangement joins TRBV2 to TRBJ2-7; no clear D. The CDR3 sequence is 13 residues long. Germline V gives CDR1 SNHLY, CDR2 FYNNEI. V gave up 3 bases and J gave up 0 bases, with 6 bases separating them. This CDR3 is CASSEYTSYEQYF. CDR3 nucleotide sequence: TGTGCCAGCAGTGAGTATACCTCCTACGAGCAGTACTTC.

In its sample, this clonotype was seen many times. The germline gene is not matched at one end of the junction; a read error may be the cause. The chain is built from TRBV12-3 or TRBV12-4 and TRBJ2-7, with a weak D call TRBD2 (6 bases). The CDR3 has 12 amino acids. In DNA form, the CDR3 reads TGTGCCAGCAGTTTCGGAGGGTACGGGCAGTACTTC. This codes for CASSFGGYGQYF.

The CDR3 loop is CASSQGTERCEQYF. In DNA form, the CDR3 reads TGCGCCAGCAGCCAAGGTACTGAGCGGTGCGAGCAGTACTTC. This chain connects TRBV4-1 to TRBJ2-7; tentatively, D is TRBD2 (5 bases). Germline V gene lookup returns CDR1 MGHRA and CDR2 YSYEKL. V gave up 1 base and J gave up 6 bases, with 13 bases separating them. The CDR3 sequence is 14 residues long.

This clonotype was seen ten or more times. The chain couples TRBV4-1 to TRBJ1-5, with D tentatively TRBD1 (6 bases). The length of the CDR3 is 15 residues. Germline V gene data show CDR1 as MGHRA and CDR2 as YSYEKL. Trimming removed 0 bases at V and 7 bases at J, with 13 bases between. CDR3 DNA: TGCGCCAGCAGCCAAGATTGGGGGGCTGGGCAGCCCCAGCATTTT. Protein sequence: CASSQDWGAGQPQHF.

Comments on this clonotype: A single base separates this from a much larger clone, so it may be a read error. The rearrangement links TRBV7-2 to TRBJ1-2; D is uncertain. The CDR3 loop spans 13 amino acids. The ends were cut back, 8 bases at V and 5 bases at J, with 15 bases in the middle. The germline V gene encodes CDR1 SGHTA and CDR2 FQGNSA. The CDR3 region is CASAGGLGYGYTF. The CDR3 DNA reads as TGTGCCAGCGCCGGAGGGTTGGGGTATGGCTACACCTTC.

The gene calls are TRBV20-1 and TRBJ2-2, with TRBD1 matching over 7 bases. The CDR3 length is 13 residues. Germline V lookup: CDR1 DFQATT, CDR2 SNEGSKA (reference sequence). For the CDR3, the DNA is TGCAGCCCTAGACAGGGATCCACCGGGGAGCTGTTTTTT. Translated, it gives CSPRQGSTGELFF.

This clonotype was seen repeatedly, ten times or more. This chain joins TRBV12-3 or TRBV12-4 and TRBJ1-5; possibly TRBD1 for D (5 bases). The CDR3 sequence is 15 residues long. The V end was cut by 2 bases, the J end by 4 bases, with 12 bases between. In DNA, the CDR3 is TGTGCCAGCAGTTTAAGGGGCGTAGGGAATCAGCCCCAGCATTTT. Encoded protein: CASSLRGVGNQPQHF.

CDR3 DNA: TGTGCCAGCAGTGAGGACAGTTCAGGTGGCGAGCAGTACTTC. It encodes CASSEDSSGGEQYF. The gene calls are TRBV6-1 and TRBJ2-7, with D perhaps TRBD1 (6 bases). Germline V lookup: CDR1 MNHNS, CDR2 SASEGT. The CDR3 loop spans 14 amino acids. Trimming took 3 bases from V and 6 from J, leaving 15 bases between them.

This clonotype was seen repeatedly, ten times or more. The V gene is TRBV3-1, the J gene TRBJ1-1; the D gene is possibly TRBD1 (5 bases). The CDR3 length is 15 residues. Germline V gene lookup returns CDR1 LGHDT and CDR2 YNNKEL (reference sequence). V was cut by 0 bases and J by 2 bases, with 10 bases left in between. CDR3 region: CASSQEAGINTEAFF. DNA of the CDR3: TGTGCCAGCAGCCAAGAAGCAGGGATAAACACTGAAGCTTTCTTT.